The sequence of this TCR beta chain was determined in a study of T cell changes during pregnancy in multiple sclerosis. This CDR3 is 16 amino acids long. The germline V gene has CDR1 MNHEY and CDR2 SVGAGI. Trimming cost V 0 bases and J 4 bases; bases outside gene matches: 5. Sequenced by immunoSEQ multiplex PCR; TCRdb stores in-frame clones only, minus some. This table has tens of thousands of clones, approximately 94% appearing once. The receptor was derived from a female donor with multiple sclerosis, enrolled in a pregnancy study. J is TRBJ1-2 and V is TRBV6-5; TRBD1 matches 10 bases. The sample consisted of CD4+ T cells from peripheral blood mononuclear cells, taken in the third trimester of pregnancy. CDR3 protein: CASSYSTGQGTYGYTF. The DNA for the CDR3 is TGTGCCAGCAGTTACTCGACGGGACAGGGGACCTATGGCTACACCTTC.